These 23 T cell receptor beta chains were all obtained from the same sample, sequenced in a study of T-cell reconstitution after alpha-beta-depleted transplantation in children. Unique molecular identifiers tagged the TCRbeta library. One entry per CDR3 protein, called by TCRdb with MiXCR from the PCR reads. The repertoire holds 700,000 or so distinct CDR3 sequences, about 12% seen once, with around 0.8% in the top ten. Sequencing was performed on PBMCs, taken before TCRalphabeta/CD19-depleted stem cell transplant. These receptors came from a girl under 10 years old with congenital amegakaryocytic thrombocytopenia, due to receive a stem cell transplant.

The sample holds many counts of this clonotype. The CDR3 loop is CASSFRNEQFF. CDR3 coding DNA: TGCGCCAGCAGCTTTAGAAATGAGCAGTTCTTC. The J gene is TRBJ2-1, the V gene TRBV5-1; the D is unclear. Germline assignment: CDR1 SGHRS and CDR2 YFSETQ. CDR3 length equals 11 residues. With 2 bases removed from V and 7 bases from J, the gap between germline ends came to 4 bases.

This clonotype has a handful of counts. This rearrangement joins TRBV2 to TRBJ2-7; no clear D. Germline values: CDR1 SNHLY, CDR2 FYNNEI. CDR3 length: 12 amino acids. Trimming shortened V by 6 bases and J by 0 bases, and 6 bases separated the two germline ends. The CDR3 is CASSYFSYEQYF. In nucleotides, the CDR3 is TGTGCCAGCAGCTACTTCTCCTACGAGCAGTACTTC. Full variable domain (outside the CDR3, taken from reference TRBV2 and TRBJ2-7): EPEVTQTPSHQVTQMGQEVILRCVPISNHLYFYWYRQILGQKVEFLVSFYNNEISEKSEIFDDQFSVERPDGSNFTLKIRSTKLEDSAMYFCASSYFSYEQYFGPGTRLTVT.

In this sample, this clonotype turned up a few times. The rearrangement links TRBV5-6 to TRBJ1-1; D not certain. This CDR3 contains 16 residues. The V gene lost 5 bases and the J gene lost 7 bases, with 24 bases spanning the gap. In germline, CDR1 is SGHDT, CDR2 YYEEEE. The CDR3 DNA sequence: TGTGCCAGCAGTAAGTTCTCGGGCTATCGCCGCTTTGAAGCTTTCTTT. Translation: CASSKFSGYRRFEAFF.

This clonotype was observed at least ten times. The chain couples TRBV10-3 to TRBJ1-1; TRBD1 might be the D (5 bases). The CDR3 is 12 residues long. The germline CDR1 and CDR2 sequences are ENHRY and SYGVKD. The V and J ends lost 10 bases and 1 base respectively, with 10 bases between them. Here the CDR3 reads CATGTANTEAFF. The CDR3, as DNA: TGTGCCACCGGGACGGCGAACACTGAAGCTTTCTTT.

This clonotype has only a few counts. The chain carries TRBV12-3 or TRBV12-4 and TRBJ2-7; no reliable D call. The CDR3 runs 14 residues. V lost 4 bases and J 1 base, leaving 11 bases between the germline ends. The CDR3 sequence is CASSSPVRSYEQYF. The CDR3 DNA reads TGTGCCAGCAGTTCTCCGGTCAGGTCCTACGAGCAGTACTTC.

This clonotype was seen a handful of times. V gene TRBV29-1 combines with J gene TRBJ1-1; tentative D call: TRBD1 (6 bases). This CDR3 region has 21 residues. The V gene lost 5 bases and the J gene lost 0 bases, with 34 bases spanning the gap. From germline, CDR1 is SQVTM and CDR2 ANQGSEA. CDR3 sequence: CSVPQPGVGRSEWDMNTEAFF. CDR3 DNA: TGCAGCGTTCCCCAGCCAGGGGTTGGGCGCTCTGAATGGGACATGAACACTGAAGCTTTCTTT.

This clonotype was seen many times. The chain employs TRBV25-1 and TRBJ2-4, with D possibly being TRBD1 or TRBD2 (5 bases each). Per the germline V gene, CDR1 is MGHDK and CDR2 is SYGVNS. This CDR3 contains 16 residues. V lost 4 bases and J lost 1, with 14 bases in between. The CDR3 is CASSVRREGAKNIQYF. CDR3 DNA: TGTGCCAGCAGTGTGCGTAGAGAGGGGGCCAAAAACATTCAGTACTTC.

This clonotype was seen many times. The gene calls are TRBV10-3 and TRBJ2-7; 9 bases match TRBD2. The CDR3 runs 15 residues. J lost 2 bases, V lost 5 bases, and 7 bases had no gene match. Germline V gene sequence: CDR1 ENHRY, CDR2 SYGVKD. The CDR3 coding sequence is TGTGCCATCAGTTCGACAGGACTAGCGCCCTACGAGCAGTACTTC. Translating gives CAISSTGLAPYEQYF.

The sample holds many counts of this clonotype. The V call is TRBV29-1, the J call TRBJ2-1; 7 nucleotides agree with TRBD2. Germline CDR1 and CDR2: SQVTM and ANQGSEA. V lost 3 bases and J lost 4; bases outside the gene matches: 6. The CDR3 has 14 amino acids. As DNA, the CDR3 is TGCAGCGTTGACGGCCTAGCGGCTTACAATGAGCAGTTCTTC. It encodes CSVDGLAAYNEQFF.

There are many counts of this clonotype. This chain joins TRBV6-5 and TRBJ1-6, with TRBD1 as a possible D gene (5 bases). The CDR3 sequence is 15 residues long. Germline assignment: CDR1 MNHEY and CDR2 SVGAGI. V gave up 0 bases and J gave up 12 bases, with 15 bases separating them. CDR3 bases: TGTGCCAGCAGTTACTCTTCCTCTACGAGGGGACCCCTCCACTTT. It encodes CASSYSSSTRGPLHF.

Many counts were recorded for this clonotype. The genes are TRBV5-5 and TRBJ1-1; tentative D call: TRBD1 (6 bases). V was trimmed by 2 bases and J by 3 bases, leaving 11 bases between them. CDR3 length equals 14 residues. Germline V gene lookup returns CDR1 SGHKS and CDR2 YYEKEE (reference sequence). The CDR3 loop reads CASSFNREYTEAFF. DNA for the CDR3: TGTGCCAGCAGCTTTAACAGGGAATACACTGAAGCTTTCTTT.

There are a few counts of this clonotype. The chain uses TRBV28 and TRBJ2-2; D is perhaps TRBD1 (6 bases). The CDR3 extends over 15 amino acids. Deletions cut 10 bases from V and 6 bases from J, with 21 bases between. The V gene's germline CDR1 is MDHEN and CDR2 SYDVKM. CDR3 protein: CATLQTGLLSGELFF. CDR3 nucleotide sequence: TGTGCCACCTTACAGACAGGCCTACTTTCCGGGGAGCTGTTTTTT.

The chain uses TRBV5-1 and TRBJ2-7; 10 bases are shared with TRBD2. The CDR3 is 15 residues long. Per the germline V gene, CDR1 is SGHRS and CDR2 is YFSETQ. The J segment lost 2 bases and the V segment lost 4 bases, leaving 6 bases of the junction unmatched. CDR3: CASSPGLAPPYEQYF. The CDR3, as DNA: TGCGCCAGCAGCCCGGGACTAGCGCCACCCTACGAGCAGTACTTC.

This clonotype has at least ten counts. V gene TRBV20-1 combines with J gene TRBJ2-1; D might be TRBD1 (5 bases). Germline V CDR1 and CDR2: DFQATT, SNEGSKA (reference sequence). V shed 0 bases and J shed 7 bases, with 13 bases lying between them. The CDR3 has 14 residues. The CDR3, as DNA: TGCAGTGCTAGAGATTTTAGGGGCCATAATGAGCAGTTCTTC. It yields the protein CSARDFRGHNEQFF.

The rearrangement uses TRBV27 and TRBJ2-4; D uncertain. Germline loops: CDR1 MNHEY, CDR2 SMNVEV (reference sequence). Trimming took off 0 bases at V and 0 bases at J, with 6 bases between the two ends. This CDR3 comprises 15 residues. As DNA, the CDR3 is TGTGCCAGCAGTTTATCTTCCCTAGCCAAAAACATTCAGTACTTC. Amino acids: CASSLSSLAKNIQYF.

In this sample, this clonotype turned up a few times. The chain uses TRBV7-3 and TRBJ1-6; D perhaps matches TRBD1 (6 bases). Looked up from germline, CDR1 is SGHTA and CDR2 is FQGTGA. CDR3 length equals 13 residues. Trimming pared 4 bases from V and 7 bases from J, leaving 8 bases between. CDR3 in amino acids: CASSSDRNSPLHF. The CDR3 bases are TGTGCCAGCAGCTCGGACAGAAATTCACCCCTCCACTTT.

The chain links TRBV5-1 to TRBJ2-1; D gene ambiguous. The germline V and J ends were trimmed by 4 bases and 7 bases, with 12 bases remaining between them. This CDR3 comprises 13 residues. Germline CDR1 SGHRS, CDR2 YFSETQ. CDR3 DNA sequence: TGCGCCAGCAGCCCAAACCTAAGGAATGAGCAGTTCTTC. This codes for CASSPNLRNEQFF.

This clonotype showed up many times. The chain uses TRBV5-6 and TRBJ2-3; D perhaps matches TRBD1 (7 bases). Trimming cost V 4 bases and J 6 bases, with 21 bases left between them. The length of the CDR3 is 16 residues. Germline CDR1 SGHDT, CDR2 YYEEEE. CDR3 bases: TGTGCCAGCAGCACGGGGGCAAGGGGGCCCAGGGATACGCAGTATTTT. This codes for CASSTGARGPRDTQYF.

The chain couples TRBV7-9 to TRBJ1-1; D not resolved. V shed 5 bases and J shed 5 bases, with 12 bases lying between them. The CDR3 totals 13 residues. CDR1 is SEHNR and CDR2 is FQNEAQ in the germline V gene (reference sequence). The CDR3 DNA follows: TGTGCCAGCAGCCCAAGAATGGGGACTGAAGCTTTCTTT. Amino acid sequence: CASSPRMGTEAFF.

The CDR3 nucleotides read TGTGCCAGCAGCCAAAAAGGGACAACCTACAATGAGCAGTTCTTC. Translating it yields CASSQKGTTYNEQFF. The chain links TRBV14 to TRBJ2-1, with D perhaps TRBD1 (6 bases). The CDR3 is 15 residues long. The V end was cut by 2 bases, the J end by 2 bases, with 10 bases between. The germline V gene has CDR1 SGHDN and CDR2 FVKESK.

This clonotype was observed a handful of times. The chain carries TRBV5-1 and TRBJ2-1, with 10 bases identical to TRBD2. Germline values: CDR1 SGHRS, CDR2 YFSETQ. The CDR3 extends over 16 amino acids. Trimming took 5 bases from V and 1 from J; bases not matched to a gene: 6. Here the CDR3 reads CASSSSGRPSYNEQFF. CDR3 nucleotides: TGCGCCAGCAGTAGTAGCGGGAGGCCTTCCTACAATGAGCAGTTCTTC.

In this sample, this clonotype turned up a few times. The genes are TRBV20-1 and TRBJ2-1; 11 nucleotides align to TRBD2. Trimming at V came to 5 bases and at J to 5 bases, leaving 5 bases not matched to a gene. Germline loops: CDR1 DFQATT, CDR2 SNEGSKA (reference sequence). This CDR3 contains 14 residues. CDR3 sequence reads: CSALSGRANNEQFF. The CDR3 region has the DNA TGCAGTGCTCTTAGCGGGAGGGCCAACAATGAGCAGTTCTTC.

This clonotype was seen repeatedly, ten times or more. CDR3 DNA sequence: TGCGCCAGCAGTACGACTAGTCCGGATACGCAGTATTTT. This translates into CASSTTSPDTQYF. The J gene is TRBJ2-3, the V gene TRBV5-1; D is possibly TRBD2 (6 bases). The CDR3 is 13 amino acids. Deletions cut 5 bases from V and 6 bases from J, with 13 bases between. Germline loops: CDR1 SGHRS, CDR2 YFSETQ.